The 5 T cell receptor beta chains in this list originate from one sample, sequenced in a study of CD8 T cells in Susac syndrome (dated by TCRdb to about 2019). The library was produced with the immunoSEQ multiplex PCR assay. RNA was extracted using the RNeasy kit, and roughly 0.45 to 1 microgram was reverse transcribed with random hexamers. Clones were called with MiXCR by TCRdb after fastp trimmed the public reads at Q25, and only in-frame beta chains were retained. CDR3 protein duplicates are merged, each entry listing the most common genes and DNA. This sample lists 180,000 or so distinct CDR3 sequences; about 93% were detected once. Over 0.12% of the sample comes from the top ten. The sequenced material came from CD4+ T cells from PBMCs. These receptors all come from a human donor in good health.

The V call is TRBV29-1, the J call TRBJ2-5, with 12 bases lining up with TRBD2. The CDR3 runs to 14 residues. Trimming cost V 3 bases and J 5 bases; bases outside gene matches: 4. Germline CDR1 is SQVTM and CDR2 is ANQGSEA. The CDR3: CSVERTSGEETQYF. For the CDR3, the DNA is TGCAGCGTTGAGAGGACTAGCGGGGAGGAGACCCAGTACTTC.

As DNA, the CDR3 is TGTGCCAGCAGCTCCAGGGAAGGGTCGAGGCAGCCCCAGCATTTT. Residues: CASSSREGSRQPQHF. The rearrangement joins TRBV27 to TRBJ1-5; maybe TRBD1 (5 bases). CDR3 length equals 15 residues. The ends were cut back, 6 bases at V and 7 bases at J, with 19 bases in the middle. Germline V gene lookup returns CDR1 MNHEY and CDR2 SMNVEV (reference sequence).

The chain links TRBV3-1 to TRBJ2-1, with unresolved D. This CDR3 spans 14 amino acids. The ends were cut back, 5 bases at V and 5 bases at J, with 13 bases in the middle. The germline V gene encodes CDR1 LGHDT and CDR2 YNNKEL (reference sequence). CDR3 nucleotides: TGTGCCAGCAGCTACGTCCCTAGAGACAATGAGCAGTTCTTC. Protein: CASSYVPRDNEQFF.

The rearrangement joins TRBV7-2 to TRBJ2-3; 11 bases line up with TRBD2. The V gene end was trimmed by 8 bases and the J gene end by 0 bases; junction bases not matched to a gene: 4. The CDR3 contains 15 residues. Germline lookup yields CDR1 SGHTA and CDR2 FQGNSA. CDR3 in DNA: TGTGCCAGCGCTAGCGGGGGGATTAGCACAGATACGCAGTATTTT. Translation: CASASGGISTDTQYF.

This chain uses TRBV14 with TRBJ1-6; a possible D gene is TRBD1 (5 bases). Germline-derived CDR1 and CDR2 are SGHDN and FVKESK. This CDR3 comprises 13 residues. V dropped 3 bases and J dropped 14 bases, with 14 bases sitting between them. The CDR3 DNA is TGTGCCAGCAGCCACGGGACCGCCGTGGCCCTCCACTTT. Translation: CASSHGTAVALHF. Looking up the rest from reference TRBV14 and TRBJ1-6 gives the full variable domain: EAGVTQFPSHSVIEKGQTVTLRCDPISGHDNLYWYRRVMGKEIKFLLHFVKESKQDESGMPNNRFLAERTGGTYSTLKVQPAELEDSGVYFCASSHGTAVALHFGNGTRLTVT.